This T cell receptor (beta chain) was observed in a study of CD8 T cells in ankylosing spondylitis. MiXCR was run by TCRdb on the 5' RACE reads, yielding one entry per CDR3 protein. Of about 240,000 distinct CDR3 sequences in the sample, 8.6% were seen once. Worth noting for this clonotype: Mismatch with germline at one junction end may stem from a read error.

Specimen: blood, either unsorted or a sorted T cell fraction (not recorded which). The TCR comes from a male donor with ankylosing spondylitis or in good health (not recorded which).

The CDR3 sequence: CASSLVYGGGISYGQYF. The DNA of the CDR3 is TGTGCCAGCAGCTTAGTATACGGGGGGGGGATCTCCTACGGGCAGTACTTC. The genes are TRBV7-2 and TRBJ2-7, with 8 positions matching TRBD2. Germline V gene lookup returns CDR1 SGHTA and CDR2 FQGNSA. The CDR3 has 17 residues. The entire variable domain, with the rest obtained from reference TRBV7-2 and TRBJ2-7, is as follows: GAGVSQSPSNKVTEKGKDVELRCDPISGHTALYWYRQSLGQGLEFLIYFQGNSAPDKSGLPSDRFSAERTGGSVSTLTIQRTQQEDSAVYLCASSLVYGGGISYGQYFGPGTRLTVT.